This passage covers 28 T cell receptor beta chains from one sample sequenced in a study of blood T cells in healthy people across ages. The use of a sample-barcoded 5' primer and a J-beta primer mix characterized a second PCR of about 7 to 12 cycles. TCRdb reprocessed the 5' RACE reads via MiXCR and lists one record per CDR3 protein. The repertoire includes 1.5 million to 1.8 million distinct CDR3 sequences, approximately 43% of them detected once, and roughly 3.7% sits in the top ten. The material sequenced was blood. The receptors were gathered from a woman aged 18-29 years in good health.

This chain's CDR3 is CASSATPHYGYTF. CDR3 in DNA: TGTGCCAGCAGTGCGACACCCCACTATGGCTACACCTTC. This chain connects TRBV6-2 or TRBV6-3 to TRBJ1-2, with unresolved D. This CDR3 is 13 amino acids long. Trimming stripped 5 bases from V and 3 bases from J, with 10 bases between. Germline V gene lookup returns CDR1 MNHEY and CDR2 SVGEGT.

V usage is TRBV28 and J usage is TRBJ2-3, with TRBD2 identical over 7 bases. V shed 5 bases, J shed 0 bases, and the junction held 11 bases outside the gene matches. The CDR3 totals 17 residues. CDR1 and CDR2 (germline): MDHEN, SYDVKM. CDR3 loop: CASSQTPRGISTDTQYF. In DNA form, the CDR3 reads TGTGCCAGCAGTCAAACCCCGCGGGGGATTAGCACAGATACGCAGTATTTT.

The chain recombines TRBV10-3 with TRBJ2-3, with D unresolved. The CDR3 extends over 14 amino acids. Trimming pared 3 bases from V and 6 bases from J, leaving 13 bases between. Germline-derived CDR1 and CDR2 are ENHRY and SYGVKD. The CDR3 protein is CAISDPGSSDTQYF. The DNA for the CDR3 is TGTGCCATCAGTGACCCCGGCTCTAGTGATACGCAGTATTTT.

The rearrangement links TRBV10-3 to TRBJ1-1; D is possibly TRBD1 (5 bases). CDR3 size: 14 residues. V dropped 4 bases and J dropped 6 bases, with 15 bases sitting between them. Germline lookup yields CDR1 ENHRY and CDR2 SYGVKD. The CDR3 loop is CAISGGEGLSEAFF. In nucleotides, the CDR3 is TGTGCCATCAGTGGGGGGGAGGGATTATCTGAAGCTTTCTTT.

This clonotype has a count of ten or more. This chain connects TRBV9 to TRBJ1-1; weak D call: TRBD1 (5 bases). Germline CDR1 SGDLS, CDR2 YYNGEE. V lost 0 bases to trimming and J lost 1 base, with 7 bases between them. The CDR3 is made up of 14 amino acids. CDR3: CASSVAGGNTEAFF. CDR3 DNA sequence: TGTGCCAGCAGCGTAGCGGGGGGGAACACTGAAGCTTTCTTT.

The chain links TRBV6-2 or TRBV6-3 to TRBJ2-7; 7 bases line up with TRBD2. The CDR3 spans 15 residues. With 6 bases clipped from V and 0 bases from J, the junction kept 8 bases outside the gene matches. The V gene's germline CDR1 is MNHEY and CDR2 SVGEGT. The CDR3 region is CASSFVGGSSYEQYF. The CDR3 DNA is TGTGCCAGCAGCTTTGTCGGGGGGAGCTCCTACGAGCAGTACTTC.

The J gene is TRBJ2-3, the V gene TRBV27; 8 bases are a match to TRBD1. The V gene's germline CDR1 is MNHEY and CDR2 SMNVEV (reference sequence). J lost 4 bases, V lost 2 bases, and 8 bases had no gene match. The length of the CDR3 is 16 residues. CDR3 amino acids: CASSLGGQGYADTQYF. The CDR3 DNA sequence: TGTGCCAGCAGTTTAGGTGGACAGGGTTACGCAGATACGCAGTATTTT.

Turning to this clonotype: It may be a read error: a sequence one base away is much more abundant. V and J are TRBV6-2 or TRBV6-3 and TRBJ2-1, with 7 bases that match TRBD2. Germline V gene lookup returns CDR1 MNHEY and CDR2 SVGEGT. The CDR3 loop spans 15 amino acids. The CDR3 DNA sequence: TGTGCCGGCAGCAGAGCGGGGAATTCCTACAATGAGCAGTTCTTC. Translating it yields CAGSRAGNSYNEQFF.

In DNA, the CDR3 is TGTGCCAGCAGCTTAGTCCAGTTCACAGATACGCAGTATTTT. It specifies CASSLVQFTDTQYF. The J gene is TRBJ2-3, the V gene TRBV7-2; D remains ambiguous. The CDR3 runs 14 residues. CDR1 and CDR2 (germline): SGHTA, FQGNSA. Trimming pared 1 base from V and 2 bases from J, leaving 7 bases between.

The V call is TRBV20-1, the J call TRBJ2-4; D is undetermined. The CDR3 is 13 residues long. V gave up 3 bases and J gave up 13 bases, with 19 bases separating them. CDR1 is DFQATT and CDR2 is SNEGSKA in the germline V gene (reference sequence). The CDR3 DNA is TGCAGTGCTAGTCAGAACCCCTACATAGAGCAGTACTTC. This codes for CSASQNPYIEQYF.

The chain's CDR3 is CATMGPTSYNEQFF. CDR3 DNA sequence: TGTGCCACCATGGGCCCAACCTCATACAATGAGCAGTTCTTC. The V gene is TRBV24-1, the J gene TRBJ2-1; the D is unclear. Germline assignment: CDR1 KGHDR and CDR2 SFDVKD. V was trimmed by 8 bases and J by 4 bases, leaving 14 bases between them. CDR3 length: 14 residues.

This clonotype was seen only a few times. The V call is TRBV29-1, the J call TRBJ2-3, with TRBD2 matching over 8 bases. The germline V gene has CDR1 SQVTM and CDR2 ANQGSEA. CDR3 size: 14 residues. This chain's CDR3 is CSTNGGEGSDTQYF. The CDR3 coding sequence is TGCAGTACCAACGGGGGGGAGGGTTCAGATACGCAGTATTTT.

DNA for the CDR3: TGCAGCGTTGATGGGGCCTCAAACTATGGCTACACCTTC. Its translation: CSVDGASNYGYTF. V is TRBV29-1 and J is TRBJ1-2; TRBD1 is a possible D gene (5 bases). The CDR3 is 13 residues long. V was shortened by 3 bases and J by 2 bases, with 10 bases between the two germline ends. Looked up from germline, CDR1 is SQVTM and CDR2 is ANQGSEA.

This chain links TRBV6-5 with TRBJ1-6; D is undetermined. Trimming took off 2 bases at V and 9 bases at J, with 14 bases between the two ends. This CDR3 has 15 residues. Germline V gene lookup returns CDR1 MNHEY and CDR2 SVGAGI. CDR3 loop: CASSYEASASSPLHF. In nucleotides, the CDR3 is TGTGCCAGCAGTTACGAGGCGTCAGCCTCTTCACCCCTCCACTTT.

This rearrangement joins TRBV4-1 to TRBJ2-4; 7 bases align to TRBD1. This CDR3 is built from 16 residues. Unmatched junction bases numbered 4, after V lost 2 bases and J lost 0 bases. Germline loops: CDR1 MGHRA, CDR2 YSYEKL. CDR3 bases: TGCGCCAGCAGCCAAAGGGGACAGCTAGCCAAAAACATTCAGTACTTC. Its translation: CASSQRGQLAKNIQYF.

The gene calls are TRBV30 and TRBJ2-6, with TRBD2 as a possible D gene (6 bases). Germline V gives CDR1 GTSNPN, CDR2 SVGIG (reference sequence). Trimming cost V 4 bases and J 12 bases, with 13 bases left between them. The length of the CDR3 is 12 residues. CDR3 nucleotide sequence: TGTGCCTGGACATCGGGGGTTAGCGTCCTGACTTTC. Its translation: CAWTSGVSVLTF. The full variable domain, rest sourced from reference TRBV30 and TRBJ2-6, is SQTIHQWPATLVQPVGSPLSLECTVEGTSNPNLYWYRQAAGRGLQLLFYSVGIGQISSEVPQNLSASRPQDRQFILSSKKLLLSDSGFYLCAWTSGVSVLTFGAGSRLTVL.

The chain joins TRBV27 to TRBJ1-2, with 11 bases that match TRBD1. The CDR3 spans 15 residues. Germline V CDR1 and CDR2: MNHEY, SMNVEV (reference sequence). V dropped 5 bases and J dropped 8; count of bases not matched to a gene: 10. In DNA form, the CDR3 reads TGTGCCAGCAGTCCCTGGGACAGGGGGGATTCGGGCTACACCTTC. It translates to CASSPWDRGDSGYTF.

Only a few counts were recorded for this clonotype. A read error may account for a junction end that differs from germline. J is TRBJ2-7 and V is TRBV6-5; 7 bases agree with TRBD1. The germline V gene has CDR1 MNHEY and CDR2 SVGAGI. This CDR3 is 14 amino acids long. This CDR3 reads CASNYRGATYEQYF. CDR3 DNA sequence: TGTGCCAGCAATTACAGGGGAGCGACTTACGAGCAGTACTTC.

The chain has TRBV12-3 or TRBV12-4 and TRBJ2-5; 7 nucleotides align to TRBD2. V was pared by 7 bases and J by 1 base, with 3 bases of the junction left unmatched. The CDR3 runs 13 residues. For the CDR3, the DNA is TGTGCCAGCAAGGAGCGGGGCCAAGAGACCCAGTACTTC. Translating gives CASKERGQETQYF.

This clonotype was picked up a small number of times. The chain links TRBV5-1 to TRBJ2-7; possible D gene TRBD2, 5 bases. V was trimmed by 0 bases and J by 0 bases, leaving 10 bases between them. The CDR3 contains 15 residues. The germline gives CDR1 SGHRS, CDR2 YFSETQ. The CDR3 region is CASSLGRTSSYEQYF. The CDR3, as DNA: TGCGCCAGCAGCTTGGGGAGGACCAGCTCCTACGAGCAGTACTTC.

This clonotype appeared a few times. The V gene is TRBV5-1, the J gene TRBJ2-5; 7 bases agree with TRBD1. From germline, CDR1 is SGHRS and CDR2 YFSETQ. With 2 bases clipped from V and 2 bases from J, the junction kept 6 bases outside the gene matches. CDR3 length: 15 residues. In DNA form, the CDR3 reads TGCGCCAGCAGCTTCCGGGACAGAGCGCAAGAGACCCAGTACTTC. Protein sequence: CASSFRDRAQETQYF.

This chain links TRBV20-1 with TRBJ2-5; the D gene is possibly TRBD1 (5 bases). The DNA end lines up better with TRBJ2-7; the J call may be wrong. Germline loops: CDR1 DFQATT, CDR2 SNEGSKA (reference sequence). The CDR3 totals 16 residues. The CDR3 region has the DNA TGCAGTGCTAGAGATAAGGAACAGGCACGTTTTTACGAGCAGTACTTC. Its translation is CSARDKEQARFYEQYF.

This chain joins TRBV27 and TRBJ2-2, with D possibly being TRBD1 (6 bases). Germline CDR1 MNHEY, CDR2 SMNVEV (reference sequence). This CDR3 contains 15 residues. The ends were cut back, 5 bases at V and 4 bases at J, with 14 bases in the middle. This chain's CDR3 is CASSPDRLLTGELFF. CDR3 bases: TGTGCCAGCAGTCCTGACAGGCTACTCACCGGGGAGCTGTTTTTT.

This clonotype has more than one count but fewer than ten. The chain is built from TRBV28 and TRBJ1-5; D perhaps matches TRBD1 (5 bases). CDR1 and CDR2 (germline): MDHEN, SYDVKM. This CDR3 has 15 amino acids. Trimming removed 6 bases from V and 5 bases from J, with 17 bases in between. The CDR3 region is CASSPTDTRDQPQHF. CDR3 bases: TGTGCCAGCAGCCCGACAGATACTCGGGATCAGCCCCAGCATTTT.

The chain is built from TRBV20-1 and TRBJ1-5; D unresolved. V was shortened by 2 bases and J by 3 bases, with 11 bases between the two germline ends. This CDR3 has 14 amino acids. Per the germline V gene, CDR1 is DFQATT and CDR2 is SNEGSKA (reference sequence). CDR3 in amino acids: CSARIGPPNQPQHF. The DNA of the CDR3 is TGCAGTGCTAGAATAGGACCTCCCAATCAGCCCCAGCATTTT.

This clonotype was recorded a few times. The rearrangement joins TRBV7-2 to TRBJ2-5, with D unresolved. The CDR3 length is 13 residues. Between the trimmed V and J ends, which lost 2 bases and 4 bases, there was a span of 8 bases. CDR1 and CDR2 from the germline V gene are SGHTA and FQGNSA. The CDR3 loop reads CASSLLGAETQYF. In DNA, the CDR3 is TGTGCCAGCAGCTTACTGGGCGCAGAGACCCAGTACTTC.

The chain employs TRBV7-6 and TRBJ1-6; D unresolved. Per the germline V gene, CDR1 is SGHVS and CDR2 is FNYEAQ. The CDR3 length is 16 residues. V lost 5 bases to trimming and J lost 6 bases, with 17 bases between them. DNA for the CDR3: TGTGCCAGCAGCCAAAGGGCACTAGGGCTTAATTCACCCCTCCACTTT. Translated: CASSQRALGLNSPLHF.

The CDR3 bases are TGTGCCATCGGGATAGGTGAAAAACTGTTTTTT. Amino acids: CAIGIGEKLFF. V and J are TRBV7-2 and TRBJ1-4; D unresolved. This CDR3 region has 11 residues. In germline, CDR1 is SGHTA, CDR2 FQGNSA. V dropped 10 bases and J dropped 7 bases, with 10 bases sitting between them. The full variable domain, rest sourced from reference TRBV7-2 and TRBJ1-4, is GAGVSQSPSNKVTEKGKDVELRCDPISGHTALYWYRQSLGQGLEFLIYFQGNSAPDKSGLPSDRFSAERTGGSVSTLTIQRTQQEDSAVYLCAIGIGEKLFFGSGTQLSVL.